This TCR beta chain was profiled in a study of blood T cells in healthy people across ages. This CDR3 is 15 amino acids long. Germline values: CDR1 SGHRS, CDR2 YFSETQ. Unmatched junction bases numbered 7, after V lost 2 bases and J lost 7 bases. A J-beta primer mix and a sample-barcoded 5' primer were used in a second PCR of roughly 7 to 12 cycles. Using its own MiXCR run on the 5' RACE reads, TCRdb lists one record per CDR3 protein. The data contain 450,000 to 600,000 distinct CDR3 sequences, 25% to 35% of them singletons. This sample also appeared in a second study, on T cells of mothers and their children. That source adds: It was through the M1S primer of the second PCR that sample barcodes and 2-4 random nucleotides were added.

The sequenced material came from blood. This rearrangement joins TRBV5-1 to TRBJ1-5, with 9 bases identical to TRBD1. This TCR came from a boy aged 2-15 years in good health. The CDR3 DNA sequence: TGCGCCAGCAGCTTAGGGGACAGGGACGGACAGCCCCAGCATTTT. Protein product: CASSLGDRDGQPQHF.